The rows below give T cell receptor beta chains drawn from one sample of a study of cytomegalovirus exposure and HLA in healthy donors. Measured with immunoSEQ multiplex PCR; TCRdb has only the in-frame clones, and not every one. The sample gives around 120,000 clones, about 80% of which show up once; roughly 2.5% is in the top ten. Sequenced sample: PBMCs. The source of these receptors is a man aged 45 to 65 in good health and CMV-seropositive. CDR3s include the opening cysteine and the closing phenylalanine or tryptophan. Fields, in order: clone size, J gene, D gene, V gene, CDR3 protein, CDR3 DNA. D genes are given only for firm matches. Clone size appears in some rows only: once, few, many, or a class for an expanded clone.

clone_size: -
j_call: TRBJ1-3
d_call: TRBD1
v_call: TRBV20-1
cdr3_aa: CSALTGDTIYF
cdr3_nt: TGCAGTGCTTTAACAGGGGACACCATATATTTT

clone_size: -
j_call: TRBJ1-6
d_call: TRBD1
v_call: TRBV2
cdr3_aa: CASSGTGGRSPLHF
cdr3_nt: TGTGCCAGCAGTGGGACAGGTGGTCGTTCACCCCTCCACTTT

clone_size: -
j_call: TRBJ1-4
d_call: -
v_call: TRBV19
cdr3_aa: CASAAGTNEKLFF
cdr3_nt: TGTGCCAGTGCGGCAGGGACTAATGAAAAACTGTTTTTT

clone_size: once
j_call: TRBJ2-3
d_call: TRBD2
v_call: TRBV5-4
cdr3_aa: CASNSELAASTDTQYF
cdr3_nt: TGTGCCAGCAACAGTGAACTAGCGGCCAGCACAGATACGCAGTATTTT

clone_size: -
j_call: TRBJ1-6
d_call: -
v_call: TRBV6-4
cdr3_aa: CASSDRAGAPLHF
cdr3_nt: TGTGCCAGCAGTGACAGGGCGGGGGCACCCCTCCACTTT

clone_size: -
j_call: TRBJ2-5
d_call: TRBD2
v_call: TRBV7-3
cdr3_aa: CASSQTAGAAETQYF
cdr3_nt: TGTGCCAGCAGCCAAACAGCGGGAGCGGCGGAGACCCAGTACTTC

clone_size: once
j_call: TRBJ1-1
d_call: TRBD1
v_call: TRBV5-4
cdr3_aa: CASSPNRGLNTEAFF
cdr3_nt: TGTGCCAGCAGCCCAAACAGGGGACTGAACACTGAAGCTTTCTTT

clone_size: -
j_call: TRBJ1-1
d_call: TRBD1
v_call: TRBV7-2
cdr3_aa: CASSLGQGLNTEAFF
cdr3_nt: TGTGCCAGCAGCCTGGGACAGGGGTTGAACACTGAAGCTTTCTTT

clone_size: -
j_call: TRBJ1-3
d_call: -
v_call: TRBV15
cdr3_aa: CATSSPQGGLGNTIYF
cdr3_nt: TGTGCCACCAGCAGCCCGCAGGGAGGGTTAGGAAACACCATATATTTT

clone_size: few
j_call: TRBJ1-4
d_call: -
v_call: TRBV6-6
cdr3_aa: CASSPGSQKLFF
cdr3_nt: TGTGCCAGCAGTCCGGGGTCCCAAAAACTGTTTTTT

clone_size: -
j_call: TRBJ2-2
d_call: TRBD2
v_call: TRBV7-8
cdr3_aa: CASSPTTGGYTGELFF
cdr3_nt: TGTGCCAGCAGCCCTACGACGGGGGGTTACACCGGGGAGCTGTTTTTT

clone_size: -
j_call: TRBJ2-1
d_call: TRBD1
v_call: TRBV4-1
cdr3_aa: CASSQPGTGNNEQFF
cdr3_nt: TGCGCCAGCAGCCAGCCCGGGACAGGGAACAATGAGCAGTTCTTC

clone_size: -
j_call: TRBJ2-7
d_call: TRBD1
v_call: TRBV7-3
cdr3_aa: CASSLGGTGFYEQYF
cdr3_nt: TGTGCCAGCAGCCTCGGGGGGACAGGGTTTTACGAGCAGTACTTC

clone_size: -
j_call: TRBJ1-2
d_call: -
v_call: TRBV2
cdr3_aa: CASSDSAGDQGYTF
cdr3_nt: TGTGCCAGCAGTGATAGTGCAGGGGATCAGGGCTACACCTTC

clone_size: -
j_call: TRBJ2-1
d_call: TRBD2
v_call: TRBV6-6
cdr3_aa: CASSRITSGTYNEQFF
cdr3_nt: TGTGCCAGCAGCCGGATTACTAGCGGGACCTACAATGAGCAGTTCTTC

clone_size: -
j_call: TRBJ1-1
d_call: -
v_call: TRBV5-1
cdr3_aa: CASSLVGGDYTEAFF
cdr3_nt: TGCGCCAGCAGCTTGGTCGGGGGGGATTACACTGAAGCTTTCTTT

clone_size: -
j_call: TRBJ1-1
d_call: -
v_call: TRBV4-1
cdr3_aa: CASSQAQALNTEAFF
cdr3_nt: TGCGCCAGCAGCCAAGCCCAAGCGTTGAACACTGAAGCTTTCTTT

clone_size: -
j_call: TRBJ2-5
d_call: TRBD1
v_call: TRBV19
cdr3_aa: CASTRGLTGGQETQYF
cdr3_nt: TGTGCCAGTACGAGGGGGCTAACAGGGGGCCAAGAGACCCAGTACTTC

clone_size: -
j_call: TRBJ1-2
d_call: -
v_call: TRBV13
cdr3_aa: CASSTRDGYGYTF
cdr3_nt: TGTGCCAGCAGCACGAGAGATGGCTATGGCTACACCTTC

clone_size: -
j_call: TRBJ2-1
d_call: TRBD1
v_call: TRBV19
cdr3_aa: CASSIRTGQGNEQFF
cdr3_nt: TGTGCCAGTAGTATTCGGACAGGGCAAGGCAATGAGCAGTTCTTC

clone_size: -
j_call: TRBJ1-2
d_call: -
v_call: TRBV5-4
cdr3_aa: CASSPREGYGYTF
cdr3_nt: TGTGCCAGCAGCCCCCGGGAGGGCTATGGCTACACCTTC

clone_size: -
j_call: TRBJ2-7
d_call: TRBD2
v_call: TRBV6-1
cdr3_aa: CASSSGTTPYEQYF
cdr3_nt: TGTGCCAGCAGCTCCGGGACTACTCCCTACGAGCAGTACTTC

clone_size: -
j_call: TRBJ2-7
d_call: TRBD1
v_call: TRBV7-3
cdr3_aa: CASSAQTGGEQYF
cdr3_nt: TGTGCCAGCAGCGCCCAAACAGGGGGCGAGCAGTACTTC

clone_size: medium-sized
j_call: TRBJ1-4
d_call: -
v_call: TRBV20-1
cdr3_aa: CSAWGSEKLFF
cdr3_nt: TGCAGTGCTTGGGGCAGTGAAAAACTGTTTTTT

clone_size: -
j_call: TRBJ1-4
d_call: TRBD1
v_call: TRBV4-2
cdr3_aa: CASSQVLGGAGEKLFF
cdr3_nt: TGTGCCAGCAGCCAAGTATTAGGGGGCGCGGGTGAAAAACTGTTTTTT

clone_size: -
j_call: TRBJ2-7
d_call: -
v_call: TRBV29-1
cdr3_aa: CSVLVVSYEQYF
cdr3_nt: TGCAGCGTTCTGGTAGTCTCCTACGAGCAGTACTTC

clone_size: -
j_call: TRBJ1-5
d_call: TRBD1
v_call: TRBV27
cdr3_aa: CASSLYVGQGSNQPQHF
cdr3_nt: TGTGCCAGCAGTTTATACGTCGGACAGGGTAGCAATCAGCCCCAGCATTTT

clone_size: -
j_call: TRBJ2-4
d_call: -
v_call: TRBV9
cdr3_aa: CASSVGGRNIQYF
cdr3_nt: TGTGCCAGCAGCGTTGGGGGGAGGAACATTCAGTACTTC

clone_size: few
j_call: TRBJ2-1
d_call: TRBD2
v_call: TRBV7-9
cdr3_aa: CASSSTSGPRNEQFF
cdr3_nt: TGTGCCAGCAGCTCAACTAGCGGGCCCCGCAATGAGCAGTTCTTC

clone_size: -
j_call: TRBJ1-1
d_call: TRBD1
v_call: TRBV7-3
cdr3_aa: CASSLTGGYTEAFF
cdr3_nt: TGTGCCAGCAGCCTAACAGGGGGCTACACTGAAGCTTTCTTT

clone_size: once
j_call: TRBJ2-4
d_call: -
v_call: TRBV4-1
cdr3_aa: CASSQDGWAAGRDIQYF
cdr3_nt: TGCGCCAGCAGCCAAGACGGGTGGGCCGCCGGGCGGGACATTCAGTACTTC

clone_size: -
j_call: TRBJ2-6
d_call: -
v_call: TRBV14
cdr3_aa: CASSQMALAAGANVLTF
cdr3_nt: TGTGCCAGCAGCCAAATGGCACTAGCAGCTGGGGCCAACGTCCTGACTTTC

clone_size: -
j_call: TRBJ1-4
d_call: -
v_call: TRBV7-3
cdr3_aa: CASSFGTQGVKLFF
cdr3_nt: TGTGCCAGCAGCTTCGGGACACAGGGTGTCAAACTGTTTTTT

clone_size: -
j_call: TRBJ2-2
d_call: -
v_call: TRBV5-1
cdr3_aa: CASSPDSNTGELFF
cdr3_nt: TGCGCCAGCAGCCCAGACTCTAACACCGGGGAGCTGTTTTTT

clone_size: -
j_call: TRBJ2-7
d_call: TRBD1
v_call: TRBV6-1
cdr3_aa: CASKNRGFYEQYF
cdr3_nt: TGTGCCAGCAAAAACAGGGGGTTCTACGAGCAGTACTTC

clone_size: -
j_call: TRBJ1-4
d_call: -
v_call: TRBV4-1
cdr3_aa: CASSHFPGPNEKLFF
cdr3_nt: TGCGCCAGCAGCCACTTTCCGGGTCCGAATGAAAAACTGTTTTTT

clone_size: -
j_call: TRBJ2-4
d_call: TRBD2
v_call: TRBV19
cdr3_aa: CASSIYGGGLAKNIQYF
cdr3_nt: TGTGCCAGTAGTATCTATGGCGGGGGGTTAGCCAAAAACATTCAGTACTTC

clone_size: -
j_call: TRBJ2-7
d_call: -
v_call: TRBV5-8
cdr3_aa: CASSSGSYEQYF
cdr3_nt: TGTGCCAGCAGCTCGGGCTCCTACGAGCAGTACTTC

clone_size: -
j_call: TRBJ2-1
d_call: TRBD2
v_call: TRBV13
cdr3_aa: CASSWGLAGEDEQFF
cdr3_nt: TGTGCCAGCAGTTGGGGCCTAGCGGGAGAGGATGAGCAGTTCTTC

clone_size: -
j_call: TRBJ2-2
d_call: -
v_call: TRBV9
cdr3_aa: CASSVTGTANTGELFF
cdr3_nt: TGTGCCAGCAGCGTAACCGGGACTGCTAACACCGGGGAGCTGTTTTTT

clone_size: few
j_call: TRBJ2-5
d_call: TRBD2
v_call: TRBV5-1
cdr3_aa: CASSLQGRLGLAKETQYF
cdr3_nt: TGCGCCAGCAGTCTACAGGGTCGTTTGGGACTAGCGAAGGAGACCCAGTACTTC

clone_size: once
j_call: TRBJ2-3
d_call: TRBD2
v_call: TRBV5-1
cdr3_aa: CASSLAASGMVDTQYF
cdr3_nt: TGCGCCAGCAGCTTGGCCGCTAGCGGGATGGTGGATACGCAGTATTTT

clone_size: -
j_call: TRBJ2-1
d_call: TRBD1
v_call: TRBV6-5
cdr3_aa: CASNRGSEQFF
cdr3_nt: TGTGCCAGCAACAGGGGGAGTGAGCAGTTCTTC

clone_size: -
j_call: TRBJ1-2
d_call: TRBD1
v_call: TRBV5-1
cdr3_aa: CASSSSGTGTGYGYTF
cdr3_nt: TGCGCCAGCAGCTCCTCTGGGACAGGGACTGGCTATGGCTACACCTTC